Listed below are T cell receptor beta chains from one sample, sequenced in a study of PD-L1 blockade in urothelial cancer. Sequencing used immunoSEQ multiplex PCR; TCRdb keeps in-frame clones, though not all of them. The sample yields 70,000 to 75,000 clones, roughly 84% seen once. The sample in question was PBMCs, obtained around atezolizumab (anti-PD-L1) treatment. These receptors came from an older woman with urothelial cancer. Both conserved end residues are part of each CDR3. A D gene is named only where the DNA matches it firmly. Size values are once, few and many counts, or a class for expanded clones, and some rows have none.

v_call: TRBV10-3; j_call: TRBJ2-2; d_call: -; clone_size: -; cdr3_aa: CATIAPTGELFF; cdr3_nt: TGTGCCACCATAGCTCCCACCGGGGAGCTGTTTTTT
v_call: TRBV7-3; j_call: TRBJ1-1; d_call: -; clone_size: once; cdr3_aa: CASSLTQATEAFF; cdr3_nt: TGTGCCAGCAGCTTAACACAGGCCACTGAAGCTTTCTTT
v_call: TRBV29-1; j_call: TRBJ2-6; d_call: -; clone_size: -; cdr3_aa: CSVFDSAGANVLTF; cdr3_nt: TGCAGCGTCTTCGATAGCGCTGGGGCCAACGTCCTGACTTTC
v_call: TRBV7-7; j_call: TRBJ2-5; d_call: TRBD1; clone_size: many; cdr3_aa: CASSFGQGETQYF; cdr3_nt: TGTGCCAGCAGCTTCGGACAGGGGGAGACCCAGTACTTC
v_call: TRBV9; j_call: TRBJ2-6; d_call: TRBD1; clone_size: few; cdr3_aa: CASSERDRGPGANVLTF; cdr3_nt: TGTGCCAGCAGCGAGCGAGACAGGGGTCCCGGGGCCAACGTCCTGACTTTC
v_call: TRBV4-1; j_call: TRBJ2-1; d_call: TRBD2; clone_size: -; cdr3_aa: CASSQSTSGGAGVNEQFF; cdr3_nt: TGCGCCAGCAGCCAATCAACTAGCGGGGGGGCCGGGGTAAATGAGCAGTTCTTC
v_call: TRBV6-6; j_call: TRBJ2-3; d_call: TRBD1; clone_size: -; cdr3_aa: CASSYAGQGYTDTQYF; cdr3_nt: TGTGCCAGCAGTTACGCCGGACAGGGCTACACAGATACGCAGTATTTT
v_call: TRBV5-1; j_call: TRBJ2-2; d_call: TRBD1; clone_size: -; cdr3_aa: CASSRDRGLAGDGELFF; cdr3_nt: TGCGCCAGCAGCAGGGACAGGGGACTTGCGGGTGACGGGGAGCTGTTTTTT
v_call: TRBV5-6; j_call: TRBJ1-6; d_call: TRBD1; clone_size: -; cdr3_aa: CASSYWTGGNSPLHF; cdr3_nt: TGTGCCAGCAGCTATTGGACAGGGGGTAATTCACCCCTCCACTTT
v_call: TRBV12-2; j_call: TRBJ2-7; d_call: -; clone_size: -; cdr3_aa: CASRFPSGGSYEQYF; cdr3_nt: TGTGCAAGTCGCTTTCCTAGCGGGGGCTCCTACGAGCAGTACTTC
v_call: TRBV7-9; j_call: TRBJ1-4; d_call: -; clone_size: few; cdr3_aa: CASSLLGSTNEKLFF; cdr3_nt: TGTGCCAGCAGCTTACTTGGTAGTACTAATGAAAAACTGTTTTTT
v_call: TRBV6-1; j_call: TRBJ1-2; d_call: -; clone_size: -; cdr3_aa: CASSEPSLVVEFGYTF; cdr3_nt: TGTGCCAGCAGTGAGCCCTCGTTGGTGGTAGAGTTTGGCTACACCTTC
v_call: TRBV27; j_call: TRBJ2-1; d_call: TRBD1; clone_size: -; cdr3_aa: CASSYSPRDRGTRGYNEQFF; cdr3_nt: TGTGCCAGCAGTTATTCCCCCCGGGACAGGGGAACGCGGGGATACAATGAGCAGTTCTTC
v_call: TRBV6-1; j_call: TRBJ2-1; d_call: -; clone_size: -; cdr3_aa: CASSDRQGEVNEQFF; cdr3_nt: TGTGCCAGCAGTGATCGGCAGGGTGAGGTCAATGAGCAGTTCTTC
v_call: TRBV19; j_call: TRBJ2-1; d_call: TRBD2; clone_size: -; cdr3_aa: CASSIQAGGSYNEQFF; cdr3_nt: TGTGCCAGTAGTATACAAGCGGGAGGGTCCTACAATGAGCAGTTCTTC
v_call: TRBV11-1; j_call: TRBJ2-1; d_call: TRBD2; clone_size: -; cdr3_aa: CASSLLLAGVDEQFF; cdr3_nt: TGTGCCAGCAGCTTGTTACTAGCGGGAGTCGATGAGCAGTTCTTC
v_call: TRBV18; j_call: TRBJ2-3; d_call: TRBD2; clone_size: -; cdr3_aa: CASSPAGDSTDTQYF; cdr3_nt: TGTGCCAGCTCCCCCGCGGGGGACAGCACAGATACGCAGTATTTT
v_call: TRBV10-3; j_call: TRBJ1-6; d_call: -; clone_size: once; cdr3_aa: CAISESNQGGGNSPLHF; cdr3_nt: TGTGCCATCAGTGAGTCGAATCAGGGTGGCGGTAATTCACCCCTCCACTTT
v_call: TRBV7-9; j_call: TRBJ1-2; d_call: TRBD1; clone_size: -; cdr3_aa: CASSLGQGLDYGYTF; cdr3_nt: TGTGCCAGCAGCTTAGGACAGGGGCTCGACTATGGCTACACCTTC
v_call: TRBV20-1; j_call: TRBJ2-7; d_call: TRBD1; clone_size: -; cdr3_aa: CSAYRGNEQYF; cdr3_nt: TGCAGTGCTTACAGGGGGAACGAGCAGTACTTC
v_call: TRBV7-3; j_call: TRBJ2-1; d_call: TRBD2; clone_size: -; cdr3_aa: CASSPSKREEVEIDNEQFF; cdr3_nt: TGTGCCAGCAGCCCGAGTAAGCGGGAGGAAGTGGAAATCGACAATGAGCAGTTCTTC
v_call: TRBV5-1; j_call: TRBJ1-1; d_call: TRBD1; clone_size: -; cdr3_aa: CASSPGQVTPNTEAFF; cdr3_nt: TGCGCCAGCAGCCCGGGACAGGTAACTCCGAACACTGAAGCTTTCTTT
v_call: TRBV5-6; j_call: TRBJ1-2; d_call: -; clone_size: once; cdr3_aa: CASSLPGMGNGYTF; cdr3_nt: TGTGCCAGCAGCTTGCCAGGGATGGGGAACGGCTACACCTTC
v_call: TRBV5-6; j_call: TRBJ1-5; d_call: -; clone_size: once; cdr3_aa: CASSSRYSTNQPQHF; cdr3_nt: TGTGCCAGCAGCTCCCGGTACAGTACCAATCAGCCCCAGCATTTT
v_call: TRBV6-5; j_call: TRBJ2-5; d_call: -; clone_size: once; cdr3_aa: CASSYGPNQETQYF; cdr3_nt: TGTGCCAGCAGTTACGGGCCGAACCAAGAGACCCAGTACTTC
v_call: TRBV18; j_call: TRBJ2-1; d_call: -; clone_size: -; cdr3_aa: CASSQSRFYNEQFF; cdr3_nt: TGTGCCAGCTCCCAATCCCGGTTCTACAATGAGCAGTTCTTC
v_call: TRBV27; j_call: TRBJ2-3; d_call: TRBD2; clone_size: -; cdr3_aa: CASSLASGGADTQYF; cdr3_nt: TGTGCCAGCAGTTTAGCCAGCGGGGGGGCAGATACGCAGTATTTT
v_call: TRBV9; j_call: TRBJ1-6; d_call: -; clone_size: -; cdr3_aa: CASSVFPGNSPLHF; cdr3_nt: TGTGCCAGCAGCGTGTTTCCGGGAAATTCACCCCTCCACTTT
v_call: TRBV7-2; j_call: TRBJ2-3; d_call: -; clone_size: -; cdr3_aa: CASSSGLVTDTQYF; cdr3_nt: TGTGCCAGCAGCTCCGGACTCGTCACAGATACGCAGTATTTT
v_call: TRBV11-2; j_call: TRBJ2-5; d_call: TRBD2; clone_size: -; cdr3_aa: CASSNTHIIGGLAGETQYF; cdr3_nt: TGTGCCAGCAGTAATACTCACATCATCGGGGGGCTAGCGGGGGAGACCCAGTACTTC
v_call: TRBV19; j_call: TRBJ2-3; d_call: -; clone_size: -; cdr3_aa: CASSTSGLRTDTQYF; cdr3_nt: TGTGCCAGTAGTACGTCGGGGTTGCGCACAGATACGCAGTATTTT
v_call: TRBV4-3; j_call: TRBJ2-3; d_call: TRBD2; clone_size: -; cdr3_aa: CASSHDLAGETDTQYF; cdr3_nt: TGCGCCAGCAGCCATGATCTAGCGGGGGAGACAGATACGCAGTATTTT
v_call: TRBV9; j_call: TRBJ1-3; d_call: -; clone_size: -; cdr3_aa: CASSVDPDGGSGNTIYF; cdr3_nt: TGTGCCAGCAGCGTAGATCCCGACGGGGGAAGCGGAAACACCATATATTTT
v_call: TRBV4-3; j_call: TRBJ2-7; d_call: -; clone_size: -; cdr3_aa: CASSQASLPNPYEQYF; cdr3_nt: TGCGCCAGCAGCCAAGCGTCCCTCCCTAACCCCTACGAGCAGTACTTC
v_call: TRBV7-9; j_call: TRBJ1-4; d_call: -; clone_size: -; cdr3_aa: CASRLDPPRAASGEKLFF; cdr3_nt: TGTGCCAGCAGACTAGACCCCCCCCGTGCAGCAAGCGGGGAAAAACTGTTTTTT
v_call: TRBV5-4; j_call: TRBJ2-5; d_call: TRBD1; clone_size: few; cdr3_aa: CASSFGETGKETQYF; cdr3_nt: TGTGCCAGCAGCTTCGGCGAGACAGGGAAAGAGACCCAGTACTTC
v_call: TRBV5-4; j_call: TRBJ1-4; d_call: TRBD1; clone_size: -; cdr3_aa: CASSRTGGSTNEKLFF; cdr3_nt: TGTGCCAGCAGCCGGACAGGGGGGTCAACTAATGAAAAACTGTTTTTT